This is a list of T cell receptor beta chains from one sample in a study of PD-1 blockade in classical Hodgkin lymphoma. TCRdb's table, derived via immunoSEQ multiplex PCR, lists solely in-frame clones and lacks some. The data show more than 40,000 clones, roughly 70% seen once. The sample here was peripheral blood mononuclear cells (PBMCs), taken before the second cycle of nivolumab. These receptors were collected from a human donor with classical Hodgkin lymphoma. CDR3s leave out the opening cysteine and the closing phenylalanine or tryptophan. Only part of the rows carry a size: once, few, many, or a class if the clone is expanded.

CDR3 protein	CDR3 length	V gene	J gene	clone size
ASSYSRFIGNYGYT	14	TRBV6-6	TRBJ1-2	once
ASSFSTDTQY	10	TRBV13	TRBJ2-3	-
AISETPVKKGVDEQY	15	TRBV6-1	TRBJ2-7	-
AISERLAVGTDTQY	14	TRBV10-3	TRBJ2-3	-
ASSLEPGTNTEAF	13	TRBV7-8	TRBJ1-1	-
ASSFRAQTDSTDTQY	15	TRBV28	TRBJ2-3	-
ASLIRTSGGQETQY	14	TRBV6-4	TRBJ2-5	-
ASSLYQGGTSFLY	13	TRBV7-6	TRBJ2-3	-
ASSSDLGFYEQY	12	TRBV7-4	TRBJ2-7	-
ASSLGWRGGPASEQF	15	TRBV7-2	TRBJ2-1	-
ASSLEVGTGELF	12	TRBV7-6	TRBJ2-2	-
ASSFKGPGTDTQY	13	TRBV5-1	TRBJ2-3	-
ASSPPIQDGYT	11	TRBV18	TRBJ1-2	medium-sized
ASSLDFYNEQF	11	TRBV7-2	TRBJ2-1	-
ASSLVTSGRGNEQF	14	TRBV4-1	TRBJ2-1	-
SLLVGRGYT	9	TRBV29-1	TRBJ1-2	-
ASSPSPTANYGYT	13	TRBV7-2	TRBJ1-2	-
ASSLHRGGSNQPQH	14	TRBV27	TRBJ1-5	-
ASSLWGPGRTETSGNTIY	18	TRBV27	TRBJ1-3	-
ASSGRTPRTEAF	12	TRBV9	TRBJ1-1	once
ASRQSRDSILKAF	13	TRBV6-1	TRBJ1-1	once
ASSVNKALNTEAF	13	TRBV9	TRBJ1-1	few
ASSLIPGMALGEQY	14	TRBV5-1	TRBJ2-7	few
ASSLEGIGDTQY	12	TRBV7-9	TRBJ2-3	-
ASSSLRVNYGYT	12	TRBV19	TRBJ1-2	-
ASSYVSGLSNYGYT	14	TRBV6-5	TRBJ1-2	-
ASSLRGAVEGVPDGYT	16	TRBV18	TRBJ1-2	once
ASSPLAGGNEQF	12	TRBV7-8	TRBJ2-1	-
ASSLFDRVYQPQH	13	TRBV27	TRBJ1-5	-
ASSPLTGGLGGYT	13	TRBV7-2	TRBJ1-2	-
ASSKWTGSTDTQY	13	TRBV7-3	TRBJ2-3	-
ASSARQGPREQY	12	TRBV9	TRBJ2-7	-
ASSRGGAGYEQY	12	TRBV11-2	TRBJ2-7	-
ASSLQGLSEAF	11	TRBV5-6	TRBJ1-1	-
AIRGISSYEQY	11	TRBV28	TRBJ2-7	-
SVPQGIGYT	9	TRBV29-1	TRBJ1-2	few
ASSYGGVGTDTQY	13	TRBV6-5	TRBJ2-3	-
ASSESIREYQPQH	13	TRBV10-1	TRBJ1-5	-
ASSPISGTDTQY	12	TRBV27	TRBJ2-3	-
ASSPTGGSGETQY	13	TRBV19	TRBJ2-5	-
ASSPGLAGETQY	12	TRBV2	TRBJ2-5	-
ASSLEQGAYTEAF	13	TRBV5-5	TRBJ1-1	-
ASSILAGGDWNIQY	14	TRBV19	TRBJ2-4	-
ASYKGGITGYEQY	13	TRBV28	TRBJ2-7	-
ATSRLQGYEQY	11	TRBV15	TRBJ2-7	few
ASRASGAGVTDTQY	14	TRBV7-9	TRBJ2-3	-
ASSIVRGAEQY	11	TRBV19	TRBJ2-7	-
AWSGGDRINQPQH	13	TRBV30	TRBJ1-5	-
ASSVAGVNYEQY	12	TRBV9	TRBJ2-7	medium-sized
ASSYQTSGITGELF	14	TRBV6-5	TRBJ2-2	-
ASSSSPGGGYNEQF	14	TRBV5-1	TRBJ2-1	-
ASSTRTPAVDTQY	13	TRBV5-1	TRBJ2-3	-
ASGGGIQETQY	11	TRBV10-2	TRBJ2-5	-